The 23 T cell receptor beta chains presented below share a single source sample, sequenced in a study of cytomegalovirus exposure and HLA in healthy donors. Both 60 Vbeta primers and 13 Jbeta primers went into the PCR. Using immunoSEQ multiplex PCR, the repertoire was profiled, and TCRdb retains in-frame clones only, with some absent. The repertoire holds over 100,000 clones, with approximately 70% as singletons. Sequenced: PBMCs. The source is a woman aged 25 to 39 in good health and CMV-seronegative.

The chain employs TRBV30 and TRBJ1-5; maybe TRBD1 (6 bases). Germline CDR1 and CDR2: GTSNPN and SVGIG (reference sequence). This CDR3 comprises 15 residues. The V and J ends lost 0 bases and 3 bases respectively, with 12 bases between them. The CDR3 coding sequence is TGTGCCTGGAGTGTGGTAGGGGGAATCAATCAGCCCCAGCATTTT. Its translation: CAWSVVGGINQPQHF.

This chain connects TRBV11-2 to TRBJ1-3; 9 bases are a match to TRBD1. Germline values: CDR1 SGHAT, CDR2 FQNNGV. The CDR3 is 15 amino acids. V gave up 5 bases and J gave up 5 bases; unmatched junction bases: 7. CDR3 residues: CASSRQGESRNTIYF. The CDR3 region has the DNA TGTGCCAGCAGCCGACAGGGGGAGAGTCGAAACACCATATATTTT.

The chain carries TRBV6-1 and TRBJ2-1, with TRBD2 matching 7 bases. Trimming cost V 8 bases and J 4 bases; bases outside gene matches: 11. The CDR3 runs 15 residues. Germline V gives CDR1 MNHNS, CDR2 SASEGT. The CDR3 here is CASPRPGLPYNEQFF. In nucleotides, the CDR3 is TGTGCCAGCCCACGCCCGGGACTACCTTACAATGAGCAGTTCTTC.

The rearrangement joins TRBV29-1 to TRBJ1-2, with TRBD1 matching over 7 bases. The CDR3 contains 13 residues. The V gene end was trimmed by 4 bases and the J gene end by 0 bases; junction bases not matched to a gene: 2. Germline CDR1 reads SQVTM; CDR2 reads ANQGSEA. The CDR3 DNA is TGCAGCGTTGGACAGGGCCCTAACTATGGCTACACCTTC. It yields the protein CSVGQGPNYGYTF.

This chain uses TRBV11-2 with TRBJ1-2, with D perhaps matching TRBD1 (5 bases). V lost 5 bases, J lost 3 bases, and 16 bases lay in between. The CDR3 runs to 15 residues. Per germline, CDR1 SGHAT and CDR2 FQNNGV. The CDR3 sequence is CASSVLTGGDYGYTF. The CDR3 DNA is TGTGCCAGCAGCGTACTAACAGGCGGGGACTATGGCTACACCTTC.

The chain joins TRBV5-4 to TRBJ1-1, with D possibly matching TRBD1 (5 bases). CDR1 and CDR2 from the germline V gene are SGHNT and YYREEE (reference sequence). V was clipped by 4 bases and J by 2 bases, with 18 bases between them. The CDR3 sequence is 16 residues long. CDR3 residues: CASSGALKAPNTEAFF. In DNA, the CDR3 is TGTGCCAGCAGCGGGGCCCTAAAGGCGCCTAACACTGAAGCTTTCTTT.

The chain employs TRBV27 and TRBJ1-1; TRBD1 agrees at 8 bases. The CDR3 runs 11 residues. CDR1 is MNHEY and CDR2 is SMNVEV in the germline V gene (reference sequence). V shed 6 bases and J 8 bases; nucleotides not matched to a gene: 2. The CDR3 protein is CASRGQGEAFF. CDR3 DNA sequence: TGTGCCAGCAGAGGACAGGGCGAAGCTTTCTTT.

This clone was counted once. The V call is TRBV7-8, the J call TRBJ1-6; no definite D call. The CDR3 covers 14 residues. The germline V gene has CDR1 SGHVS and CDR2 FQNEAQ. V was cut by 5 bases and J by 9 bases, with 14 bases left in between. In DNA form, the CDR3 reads TGTGCCAGCAGCCCTATACGTACGGGTTCACCCCTCCACTTT. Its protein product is CASSPIRTGSPLHF.

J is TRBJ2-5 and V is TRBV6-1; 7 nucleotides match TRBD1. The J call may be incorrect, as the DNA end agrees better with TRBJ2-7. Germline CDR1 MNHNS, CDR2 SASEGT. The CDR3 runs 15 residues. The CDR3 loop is CASSGPTGSPYEQYF. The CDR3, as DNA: TGTGCCAGCAGTGGCCCGACAGGGTCCCCTTACGAGCAGTACTTC.

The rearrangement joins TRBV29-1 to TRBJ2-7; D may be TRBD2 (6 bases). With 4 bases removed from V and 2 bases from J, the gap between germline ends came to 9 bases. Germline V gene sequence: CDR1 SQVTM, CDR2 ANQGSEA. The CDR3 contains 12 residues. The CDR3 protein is CSVGGGTYEQYF. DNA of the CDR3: TGCAGCGTTGGTGGCGGGACCTACGAGCAGTACTTC.

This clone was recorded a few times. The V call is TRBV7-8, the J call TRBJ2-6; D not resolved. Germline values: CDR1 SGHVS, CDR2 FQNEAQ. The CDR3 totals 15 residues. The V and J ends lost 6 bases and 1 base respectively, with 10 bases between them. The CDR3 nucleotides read TGTGCCAGCAGTTCTCAGGAATCTGGGGCCAACGTCCTGACTTTC. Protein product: CASSSQESGANVLTF.

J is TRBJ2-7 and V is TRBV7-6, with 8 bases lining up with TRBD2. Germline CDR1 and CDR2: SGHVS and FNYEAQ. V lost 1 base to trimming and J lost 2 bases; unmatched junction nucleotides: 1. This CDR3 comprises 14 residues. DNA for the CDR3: TGTGCCAGCAGCTTAGACGGGAGGGCCTACGAGCAGTACTTC. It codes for CASSLDGRAYEQYF.

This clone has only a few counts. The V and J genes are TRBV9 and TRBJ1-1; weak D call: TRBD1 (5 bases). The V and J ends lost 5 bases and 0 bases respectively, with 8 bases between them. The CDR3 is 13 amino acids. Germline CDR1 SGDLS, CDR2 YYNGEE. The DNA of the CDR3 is TGTGCCAGCAGTTTACAGGTGAACACTGAAGCTTTCTTT. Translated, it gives CASSLQVNTEAFF. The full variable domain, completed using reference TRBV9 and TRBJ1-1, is DSGVTQTPKHLITATGQRVTLRCSPRSGDLSVYWYQQSLDQGLQFLIQYYNGEERAKGNILERFSAQQFPDLHSELNLSSLELGDSALYFCASSLQVNTEAFFGQGTRLTVV.

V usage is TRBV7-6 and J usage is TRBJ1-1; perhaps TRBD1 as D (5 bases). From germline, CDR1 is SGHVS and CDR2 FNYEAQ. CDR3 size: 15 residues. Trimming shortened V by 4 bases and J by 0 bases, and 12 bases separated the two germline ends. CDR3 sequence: CASSSGRGMNTEAFF. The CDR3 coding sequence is TGTGCCAGCAGCTCAGGGCGGGGAATGAACACTGAAGCTTTCTTT.

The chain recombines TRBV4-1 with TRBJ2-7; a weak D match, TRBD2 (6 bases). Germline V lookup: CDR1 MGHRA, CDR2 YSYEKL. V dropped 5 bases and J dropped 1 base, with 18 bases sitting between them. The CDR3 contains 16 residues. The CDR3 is CASSALRREGSYEQYF. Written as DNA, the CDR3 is TGCGCCAGCAGCGCCCTACGGCGGGAAGGTTCCTACGAGCAGTACTTC.

The CDR3 is CASSYGTGQNTEAFF. The CDR3 nucleotides are TGTGCCAGCAGTTACGGGACAGGGCAGAACACTGAAGCTTTCTTT. The gene calls are TRBV6-5 and TRBJ1-1; 9 bases match TRBD1. The CDR3 sequence is 15 residues long. Per the germline V gene, CDR1 is MNHEY and CDR2 is SVGAGI. The ends lost 2 bases at V and 1 base at J; junction bases unmatched: 2.

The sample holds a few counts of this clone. The CDR3 loop reads CASSGPGQEAFF. The DNA of the CDR3 is TGTGCCAGCAGTGGGCCGGGACAGGAGGCTTTCTTT. The gene calls are TRBV7-6 and TRBJ1-1; 8 bases agree with TRBD1. Germline CDR1 is SGHVS and CDR2 is FNYEAQ. Trimming cost V 6 bases and J 11 bases; bases outside gene matches: 8. The CDR3 length is 12 residues.

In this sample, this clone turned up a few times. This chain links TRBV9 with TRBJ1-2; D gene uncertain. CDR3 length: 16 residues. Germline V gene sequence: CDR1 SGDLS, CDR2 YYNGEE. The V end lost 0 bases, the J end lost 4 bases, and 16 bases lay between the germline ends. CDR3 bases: TGTGCCAGCAGCGTAGATAGTTCCCCGGCGGCCTATGGCTACACCTTC. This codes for CASSVDSSPAAYGYTF.

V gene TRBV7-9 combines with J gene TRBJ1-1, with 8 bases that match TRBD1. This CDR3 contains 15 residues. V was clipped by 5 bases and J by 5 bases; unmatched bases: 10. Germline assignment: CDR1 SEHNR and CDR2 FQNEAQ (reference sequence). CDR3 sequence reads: CASSEMAGGLTEAFF. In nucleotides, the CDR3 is TGTGCCAGCAGCGAAATGGCAGGGGGCTTAACTGAAGCTTTCTTT.

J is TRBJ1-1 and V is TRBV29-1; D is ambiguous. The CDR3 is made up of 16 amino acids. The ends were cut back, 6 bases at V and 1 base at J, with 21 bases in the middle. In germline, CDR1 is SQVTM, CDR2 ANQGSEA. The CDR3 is CSVRIRAGKGNTEAFF. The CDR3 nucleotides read TGCAGCGTCAGGATAAGGGCGGGTAAAGGGAACACTGAAGCTTTCTTT. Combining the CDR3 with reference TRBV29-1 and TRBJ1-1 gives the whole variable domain SAVISQKPSRDICQRGTSLTIQCQVDSQVTMMFWYRQQPGQSLTLIATANQGSEATYESGFVIDKFPISRPNLTFSTLTVSNMSPEDSSIYLCSVRIRAGKGNTEAFFGQGTRLTVV.

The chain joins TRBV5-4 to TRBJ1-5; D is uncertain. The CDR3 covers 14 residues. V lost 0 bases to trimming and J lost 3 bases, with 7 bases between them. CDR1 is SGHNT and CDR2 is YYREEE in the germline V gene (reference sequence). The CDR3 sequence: CASSLDPFNQPQHF. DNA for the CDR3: TGTGCCAGCAGCTTGGATCCCTTCAATCAGCCCCAGCATTTT.

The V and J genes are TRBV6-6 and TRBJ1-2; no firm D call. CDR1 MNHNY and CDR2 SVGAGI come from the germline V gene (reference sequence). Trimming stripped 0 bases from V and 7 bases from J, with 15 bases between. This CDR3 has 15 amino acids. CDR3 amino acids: CASSYSSTQAGGYTF. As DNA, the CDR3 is TGTGCCAGCAGTTACTCGTCGACCCAGGCGGGTGGCTACACCTTC.

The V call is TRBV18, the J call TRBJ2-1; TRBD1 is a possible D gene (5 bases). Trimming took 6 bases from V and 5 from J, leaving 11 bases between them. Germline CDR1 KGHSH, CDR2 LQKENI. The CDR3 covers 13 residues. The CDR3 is CASSRDRDNEQFF. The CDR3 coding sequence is TGTGCCAGCTCCCGAGACAGAGACAATGAGCAGTTCTTC.